The 12 T cell receptor beta chains listed next were all sequenced from one sample in a study of blood T cell repertoires in COVID-19. Measured with immunoSEQ multiplex PCR; TCRdb has only the in-frame clones, and not every one. There are almost 200,000 clones in the sample; approximately 86% occur only once, and about 0.91% lies in the top ten. Sequenced: peripheral blood. The receptors were gathered from a man in his sixties with COVID-19, enrolled during active disease.

The rearrangement uses TRBV5-8 and TRBJ1-1; tentative D call: TRBD1 (6 bases). This CDR3 has 13 residues. V was shortened by 6 bases and J by 7 bases, with 16 bases between the two germline ends. In germline, CDR1 is SGHTS, CDR2 YDEGEE. This chain's CDR3 is CASNQDRSSEAFF. DNA of the CDR3: TGTGCCAGCAACCAGGACAGATCAAGTGAAGCTTTCTTT. Combining the CDR3 with reference TRBV5-8 and TRBJ1-1 gives the whole variable domain EAGVTQSPTHLIKTRGQQATLRCSPISGHTSVYWYQQALGLGLQFLLWYDEGEERNRGNFPPRFSGRQFPNYSSELNVNALELEDSALYLCASNQDRSSEAFFGQGTRLTVV.

The chain recombines TRBV19 with TRBJ1-5; D not certain. Per germline, CDR1 LNHDA and CDR2 SQIVND (reference sequence). V lost 7 bases and J lost 0, with 16 bases in between. This CDR3 is built from 16 residues. CDR3 nucleotides: TGTGCCAGTACGTTCGGGTGGTCAGATAGCAATCAGCCCCAGCATTTT. Translating gives CASTFGWSDSNQPQHF.

J is TRBJ1-2 and V is TRBV14, with D tentatively TRBD1 (6 bases). Germline values: CDR1 SGHDN, CDR2 FVKESK. Trimming removed 5 bases from V and 5 bases from J, with 12 bases in between. CDR3 length: 13 residues. CDR3: CASSSHRVYGYTF. The CDR3 DNA reads as TGTGCCAGCAGCTCTCACAGGGTTTATGGCTACACCTTC.

The V call is TRBV5-4, the J call TRBJ1-4; perhaps TRBD1 as D (5 bases). This CDR3 has 15 amino acids. The V end lost 0 bases, the J end lost 8 bases, and 14 bases lay between the germline ends. Germline assignment: CDR1 SGHNT and CDR2 YYREEE (reference sequence). The CDR3 DNA reads TGTGCCAGCAGCTTGGCCGGGGGGGGTGGAGAAAAACTGTTTTTT. This gives the protein CASSLAGGGGEKLFF.

This clone was counted a single time. V is TRBV28 and J is TRBJ2-1, with a tentative D call TRBD2 (6 bases). CDR3 length equals 16 residues. Germline CDR1 is MDHEN and CDR2 is SYDVKM. The germline V and J ends were trimmed by 6 bases and 2 bases, with 17 bases remaining between them. The CDR3 DNA is TGTGCCAGCAGATCCTCCTTGCGGGAACCCTACAATGAGCAGTTCTTC. Translation gives CASRSSLREPYNEQFF.

Concerning this clone: This sample also contains other DNA sequences that code for the same CDR3. The chain recombines TRBV5-1 with TRBJ2-3, with 10 nucleotides matching TRBD1. The CDR3 length is 14 residues. Germline V CDR1 and CDR2: SGHRS, YFSETQ. With V trimmed by 4 bases and J by 4 bases, 3 bases remained unmatched. CDR3 sequence (DNA): TGCGCCAGCAGCCTTGGACAGGGGGCAGATACGCAGTATTTT. This translates into CASSLGQGADTQYF.

The V call is TRBV5-1, the J call TRBJ2-7; 8 bases align to TRBD2. Germline values: CDR1 SGHRS, CDR2 YFSETQ. V dropped 1 base and J dropped 2; count of bases not matched to a gene: 5. CDR3 size: 15 residues. In nucleotides, the CDR3 is TGCGCCAGCAGCTTGAACGGGAGGGAGGCCTACGAGCAGTACTTC. It specifies CASSLNGREAYEQYF.

The chain carries TRBV4-2 and TRBJ1-4, with a tentative D call TRBD1 (5 bases). The CDR3 spans 18 residues. The V end was cut by 2 bases, the J end by 5 bases, with 21 bases between. Germline V CDR1 and CDR2: LGHNA, YNFKEQ. CDR3 protein: CASSQSLGGGRPNEKLFF. CDR3 nucleotides: TGTGCCAGCAGCCAATCCCTGGGGGGGGGACGTCCCAATGAAAAACTGTTTTTT.

Turning to this clone: Other DNA sequences from this sample encode an identical CDR3 as well. The rearrangement uses TRBV5-1 and TRBJ2-7; D unclear. Germline-derived CDR1 and CDR2 are SGHRS and YFSETQ. The CDR3 runs to 12 residues. The V end lost 0 bases, the J end lost 2 bases, and 3 bases lay between the germline ends. This chain's CDR3 is CASSLDTYEQYF. CDR3 bases: TGCGCCAGCAGCTTGGACACCTACGAGCAGTACTTC. Filled out from reference TRBV5-1 and TRBJ2-7, the complete variable domain reads KAGVTQTPRYLIKTRGQQVTLSCSPISGHRSVSWYQQTPGQGLQFLFEYFSETQRNKGNFPGRFSGRQFSNSRSEMNVSTLELGDSALYLCASSLDTYEQYFGPGTRLTVT.

This chain uses TRBV4-1 with TRBJ2-1; 9 bases align to TRBD1. Germline trimming cut 1 base from V and 8 bases from J; bases unmatched to any gene: 6. The CDR3 length is 15 residues. Germline V gene sequence: CDR1 MGHRA, CDR2 YSYEKL. DNA of the CDR3: TGCGCCAGCAGCCAAGTAGGACAGGGGCGTGATGAGCAGTTCTTC. Amino acids: CASSQVGQGRDEQFF.

This chain uses TRBV19 with TRBJ2-7, with 8 bases fitting TRBD1. Germline V gene lookup returns CDR1 LNHDA and CDR2 SQIVND (reference sequence). The junction had 11 bases not matched to a gene; V was cut back by 1 base and J by 3 bases. The CDR3 is made up of 17 amino acids. The CDR3 spells CASSIAGSETGVYEQYF. The CDR3 DNA reads as TGTGCCAGTAGTATAGCAGGGTCGGAGACAGGGGTCTACGAGCAGTACTTC. Supplemented by reference TRBV19 and TRBJ2-7, the full variable domain reads DGGITQSPKYLFRKEGQNVTLSCEQNLNHDAMYWYRQDPGQGLRLIYYSQIVNDFQKGDIAEGYSVSREKKESFPLTVTSAQKNPTAFYLCASSIAGSETGVYEQYFGPGTRLTVT.

This chain joins TRBV19 and TRBJ2-6; TRBD1 agrees at 10 bases. Germline trimming cut 6 bases from V and 11 bases from J; bases unmatched to any gene: 7. From germline, CDR1 is LNHDA and CDR2 SQIVND (reference sequence). This CDR3 comprises 14 residues. The CDR3 sequence is CASRDRGRIDVLTF. CDR3 in DNA: TGTGCCAGTAGGGACAGGGGGAGGATAGACGTCCTGACTTTC.